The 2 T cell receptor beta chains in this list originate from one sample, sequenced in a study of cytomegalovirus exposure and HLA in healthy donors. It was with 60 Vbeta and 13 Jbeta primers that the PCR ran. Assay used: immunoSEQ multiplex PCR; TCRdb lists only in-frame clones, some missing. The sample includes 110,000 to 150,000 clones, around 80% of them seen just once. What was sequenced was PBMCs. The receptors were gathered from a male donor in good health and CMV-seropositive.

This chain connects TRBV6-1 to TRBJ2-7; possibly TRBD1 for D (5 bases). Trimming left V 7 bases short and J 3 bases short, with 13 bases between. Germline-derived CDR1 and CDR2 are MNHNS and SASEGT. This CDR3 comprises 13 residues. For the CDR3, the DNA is TGTGCCAGCAACCCTACAGGTTTCTACGAGCAGTACTTC. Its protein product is CASNPTGFYEQYF.

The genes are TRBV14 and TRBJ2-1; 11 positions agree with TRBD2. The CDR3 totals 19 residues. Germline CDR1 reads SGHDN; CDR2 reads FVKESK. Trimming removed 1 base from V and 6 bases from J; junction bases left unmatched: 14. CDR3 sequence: CASSQVLAGGNPLGNEQFF. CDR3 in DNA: TGTGCCAGCAGCCAAGTTTTAGCGGGAGGGAACCCCCTCGGCAATGAGCAGTTCTTC.